This T cell receptor beta chain was observed in a study of lymphopenia after photon versus proton radiotherapy. Study-wide points: A bigger post-nadir fall in TCR diversity correlated inversely with survival time in deceased patients. Under photons, naive T cells and diversity fell while effector/memory populations rose. Only patients who died were analyzed for survival; proton advantage is unproven.

This clone is a singleton in its sample. Its antigen is as yet unknown. TCRdb's table, derived via immunoSEQ multiplex PCR, lists solely in-frame clones and lacks some. The sample consists of tens of thousands of clones, around nine tenths of them appearing once. Germline V gene lookup returns CDR1 SGHTA and CDR2 FQGTGA. This CDR3 region has 13 residues. J gave up 3 bases and V 9 bases, and 4 bases lay outside the gene matches. Source: peripheral blood, taken from a patient treated with photon-based radiotherapy. The J gene is TRBJ2-3, the V gene TRBV7-3, with 9 positions matching TRBD1. The sequence was obtained from a man aged 55 to 70 with cholangiocarcinoma. The CDR3, as DNA: TGTGCCAGTAGACAGGGGGGGACAGATACGCAGTATTTT. It translates to CASRQGGTDTQYF.